The rows below give T cell receptor beta chains drawn from one sample of a study of CD8+CD57+ T cells in acquired aplastic anemia. Each CDR3 protein gets one entry after TCRdb re-called the reads with MiXCR. The table shows over 150,000 distinct CDR3 sequences, with 63% occurring only once. Sequencing was performed on sorted CD4+, CD8+, or CD8+CD57+ T cells (not recorded which) from PBMCs. These receptors originate from a human donor with aplastic anemia. CDR3s include the opening cysteine and the closing phenylalanine or tryptophan. The D gene is left open where the match is weak. Size values are once, few and many counts, or a class for expanded clones, and some rows have none.

TRBJ2-7,-,TRBV11-3,-,TGTGCCAGCAGCTTAGAGTGGGGGGCGATCTACGAGCAGTACTTC,CASSLEWGAIYEQYF
TRBJ2-7,-,TRBV20-1,few,TGCAGTGCTGCCTTACTAGAAGGGGAGCAGTACTTC,CSAALLEGEQYF
TRBJ2-3,-,TRBV10-3,many,TGTGCCATCAGTGAGATGGGGCGATCCGCAGATACGCAGTATTTT,CAISEMGRSADTQYF
TRBJ1-2,-,TRBV7-8,-,TGTGCCAGCAGCAGCCTAAAGGGGAACTATGGCTACACCTTC,CASSSLKGNYGYTF
TRBJ1-6,-,TRBV4-1,many,TGCGCCAGCAGCCAAACGCCGAGCTCCTATAATTCACCCCTCCACTTT,CASSQTPSSYNSPLHF
TRBJ2-1,-,TRBV19,-,TGTGCCAGTAGTATTTCGGCCGGGGACCCCTACAATGAGCAGTTCTTC,CASSISAGDPYNEQFF
TRBJ2-2,-,TRBV5-1,-,TGCGCCAGCAGCTCCACACAGGCTCCCCATTTGAAGCTGTTTTTT,CASSSTQAPHLKLFF
TRBJ1-4,-,TRBV20-1,-,TGCAGTGCTAGAGCGGTGACAGGTGAAAAACTGTTTTTT,CSARAVTGEKLFF
TRBJ1-1,TRBD1,TRBV20-1,-,TGCAGTGCTAGAGACCGTACTCAGGGGGCCCTCACTGAAGCTTTCTTT,CSARDRTQGALTEAFF
TRBJ2-4,TRBD2,TRBV10-3,medium-sized,TGTGCCATCGGGGAGGGATGGGACATTCAGTACTTC,CAIGEGWDIQYF
TRBJ2-7,TRBD2,TRBV5-1,few,TGCGCCAGCAGCATGCTAACCGGGACAGCGACACTAGCGGGAGGGATCGAGCAGTACTTC,CASSMLTGTATLAGGIEQYF
TRBJ2-1,TRBD1,TRBV20-1,-,TGCAGTGCTAGAGAAGGGGACAGGGACTACAATGAGCAGTTCTTC,CSAREGDRDYNEQFF
TRBJ2-5,TRBD1,TRBV2,-,TGTGCCAGCAGCGAAGACAGGGCCCAAGAGACCCAGTACTTC,CASSEDRAQETQYF
TRBJ2-7,TRBD1,TRBV15,-,TGTGCCACCAGCCTTGGGACAGGTAGTGTCTACGAGCAGTACTTC,CATSLGTGSVYEQYF
TRBJ2-7,TRBD1,TRBV7-8,few,TGTGCCAGCAGCTTAAACAGGGGAAGTTACGAGCAGTACTTC,CASSLNRGSYEQYF
TRBJ2-7,TRBD2,TRBV7-9,-,TGTGCCAGCAGCTTGGGCGGGGGGCTCGAGCAGTACTTC,CASSLGGGLEQYF
TRBJ2-1,-,TRBV25-1,-,TGTGCCAGCATGAAGGGGGTCCAGAACAATGAGCAGTTCTTC,CASMKGVQNNEQFF
TRBJ2-7,TRBD2,TRBV7-2,-,TGTGCCAGCAGCCCGGGACTAGCGGTTCCCTACGAGCAGTACTTC,CASSPGLAVPYEQYF
TRBJ2-3,-,TRBV5-6,-,TGTGCCAGCAGCTTGCGGCGGATGCCTAGCACAGATACGCAGTATTTT,CASSLRRMPSTDTQYF
TRBJ2-7,TRBD2,TRBV10-1,-,TGTGCCAGCAGTGCCACCGGGACTAGCGGGTCATTAAGGCAGTACTTC,CASSATGTSGSLRQYF
TRBJ1-6,-,TRBV11-2,many,TGTGCCAGCAGCCAAGGGTTTCGAATTAATTCACCCCTCCACTTT,CASSQGFRINSPLHF
TRBJ2-7,TRBD1,TRBV20-1,-,TGCAGTGCGTTAACCGGGACAGGGGTAGGCGACGAGCAGTACTTC,CSALTGTGVGDEQYF
TRBJ2-7,-,TRBV5-4,many,TGTGCCAGCAGCTCTGTGACCACAATTTACGAGCAGTACTTC,CASSSVTTIYEQYF
TRBJ2-5,-,TRBV7-6,-,TGTGCCAGCAGCTCACAGGGGGGGGCTGGGGAGACCCAGTACTTC,CASSSQGGAGETQYF
TRBJ1-6,TRBD1,TRBV4-1,many,TGCGCCAGCAGCCTTATCCCCGGGACAGGGCGCAATTCACCCCTCCACTTT,CASSLIPGTGRNSPLHF
TRBJ2-1,TRBD1,TRBV7-9,-,TGTGCCAGCAGCCAACGACAGGGCTCCTACAATGAGCAGTTCTTC,CASSQRQGSYNEQFF
TRBJ1-1,-,TRBV19,-,TGTGCCAGTAGTATAGGGGCCGGGACTGAAGCTTTCTTT,CASSIGAGTEAFF
TRBJ1-2,-,TRBV7-8,-,TGTGCCAGCAGCTTAGGAGGGCAGCATAGCTACACCTTC,CASSLGGQHSYTF
TRBJ2-5,-,TRBV11-2,many,TGTGCCAGCAGCTTAGTAGGGGGAGAGTTGGAAGAGACCCAGTACTTC,CASSLVGGELEETQYF
TRBJ2-5,-,TRBV29-1,-,TGCAGCGTTGAGGGGTTAGTCTCAACAGAGACCCAGTACTTC,CSVEGLVSTETQYF
TRBJ1-1,-,TRBV2,-,TGTGCCAGCAGTGGGGGACACGGAGGGAACACTGAAGCTTTCTTT,CASSGGHGGNTEAFF
TRBJ1-1,TRBD1,TRBV9,-,TGTGCCAGCAGCACAGGGACAGGTGAACTTGGACCGAACACTGAAGCTTTCTTT,CASSTGTGELGPNTEAFF
TRBJ2-2,TRBD2,TRBV12-3/TRBV12-4,-,TGTGCCAGCAGTCGGGGGGGGGCAAACACCGGGGAGCTGTTTTTT,CASSRGGANTGELFF
TRBJ1-6,TRBD1,TRBV7-9,-,TGTGCCAGCAGCAACGGACAGGGGGTAGACCTCCACTTT,CASSNGQGVDLHF
TRBJ2-5,-,TRBV2,-,TGTGCCAGCAGTGTAAAGGCGGAGACCCAGTACTTC,CASSVKAETQYF
TRBJ2-7,-,TRBV7-6,-,TGTGCCAGCAGACCCGGGACAGGCGAGCGGGGGGAGCAGTACTTC,CASRPGTGERGEQYF
TRBJ2-5,-,TRBV2,-,TGTGCCAGCAGGATAAGTACGGGTGACCAAGAGACCCAGTACTTC,CASRISTGDQETQYF
TRBJ2-7,-,TRBV29-1,-,TGCAGCGTTGATAGCCCATACGGCGAGCAGTACTTC,CSVDSPYGEQYF
TRBJ2-5,TRBD1,TRBV2,many,TGTGCCAGCATGTTCGGGGACAGGGGGGTAGAGACCCAGTACTTC,CASMFGDRGVETQYF
TRBJ1-6,-,TRBV10-3,-,TGTGCCATCAGTGACGGGGACGGTTATAATTCACCCCTCCACTTT,CAISDGDGYNSPLHF
TRBJ1-2,-,TRBV5-5,many,TGTGCCAGCAGCTTGGTTCAGTGGCAGGTCTATGGCTACACCTTC,CASSLVQWQVYGYTF
TRBJ1-6,TRBD1,TRBV2,-,TGTGCCAGCAACCGACAACAGGGGGAGGGAGGATCTAGTTCACCCCTCCACTTT,CASNRQQGEGGSSSPLHF
TRBJ1-5,TRBD1,TRBV25-1,once,TGTGCCAGCAGTGAATTAGGGACAGGGGGTCAGCCCCAGCATTTT,CASSELGTGGQPQHF
TRBJ2-1,TRBD2,TRBV5-6,-,TGTGCCAGCAGCTTGGGCCTTAGGACTAGCGGCGGAGATGAGCAGTTCTTC,CASSLGLRTSGGDEQFF
TRBJ1-1,-,TRBV29-1,many,TGCAGCGTTTTTGGGGATACTGAAGCTTTCTTT,CSVFGDTEAFF
TRBJ1-2,TRBD1,TRBV15,-,TGTGCCACCAGCAAAGGGACTGCGGGACAGGGAAATGGCTACACCTTC,CATSKGTAGQGNGYTF
TRBJ1-2,TRBD1,TRBV2,-,TGTGCCAGTGACAGGGACTATGGCTACACCTTC,CASDRDYGYTF
TRBJ2-1,-,TRBV2,many,TGTGCCAGCAGTAAACAGGGATCCGGTGAGCAGTTCTTC,CASSKQGSGEQFF
TRBJ1-6,-,TRBV19,-,TGTGCCAGTAGTATAGAGGACCGAGGAAGTCCACCCCTCCACTTT,CASSIEDRGSPPLHF
TRBJ2-7,TRBD1,TRBV7-2,-,TGTGCCAGCAGCTGGCCGGGACAGACGATTTACGAGCAGTACTTC,CASSWPGQTIYEQYF